This note documents a single T cell receptor beta chain sequence. The sample is drawn from a study of monozygotic twins with inflammatory bowel disease. The CDR3 has 14 residues. Germline CDR1 LGHDT, CDR2 YNNKEL (reference sequence). TCRdb re-called the 5' RACE reads and gives one entry per CDR3 protein, without DNA. This sample's table has a few hundred thousand distinct CDR3 sequences. The chain recombines TRBV3-1 with TRBJ1-5. Sequencing input: blood. This TCR was sampled from a human donor with ulcerative colitis or Crohn's disease, or a healthy co-twin of an affected twin (not recorded which). CDR3 loop: CASSQERGYQPQHF.